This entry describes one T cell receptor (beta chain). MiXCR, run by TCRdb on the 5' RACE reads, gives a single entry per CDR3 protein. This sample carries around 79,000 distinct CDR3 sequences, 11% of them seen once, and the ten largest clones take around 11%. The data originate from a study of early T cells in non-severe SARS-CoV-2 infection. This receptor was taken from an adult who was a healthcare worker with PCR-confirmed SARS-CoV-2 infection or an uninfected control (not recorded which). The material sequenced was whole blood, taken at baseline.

CDR3: CASSYSGTDYGYTF. The CDR3 DNA reads as TGCGCCAGCAGCTATTCCGGGACAGACTATGGCTACACCTTC. The chain is built from TRBV5-1 and TRBJ1-2; 7 bases are shared with TRBD1. This CDR3 contains 14 residues. Germline V gene data show CDR1 as SGHRS and CDR2 as YFSETQ. Trimming at V came to 3 bases and at J to 3 bases, leaving 5 bases not matched to a gene. The full variable domain, in which reference TRBV5-1 and TRBJ1-2 provide the parts outside the CDR3, is KAGVTQTPRYLIKTRGQQVTLSCSPISGHRSVSWYQQTPGQGLQFLFEYFSETQRNKGNFPGRFSGRQFSNSRSEMNVSTLELGDSALYLCASSYSGTDYGYTFGSGTRLTVV.